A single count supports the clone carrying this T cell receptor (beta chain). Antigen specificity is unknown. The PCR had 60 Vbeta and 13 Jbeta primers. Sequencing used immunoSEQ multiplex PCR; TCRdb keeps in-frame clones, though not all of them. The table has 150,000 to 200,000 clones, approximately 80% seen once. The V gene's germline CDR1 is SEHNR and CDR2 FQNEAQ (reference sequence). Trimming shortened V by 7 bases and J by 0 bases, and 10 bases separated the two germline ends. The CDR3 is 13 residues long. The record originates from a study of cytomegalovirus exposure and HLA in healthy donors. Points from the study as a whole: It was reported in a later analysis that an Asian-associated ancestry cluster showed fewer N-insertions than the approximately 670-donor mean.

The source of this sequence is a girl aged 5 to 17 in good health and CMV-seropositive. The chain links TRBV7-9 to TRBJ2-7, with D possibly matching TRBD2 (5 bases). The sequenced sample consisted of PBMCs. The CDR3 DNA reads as TGTGCCAGCATGGACGGGAACTCCTACGAGCAGTACTTC. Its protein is CASMDGNSYEQYF.